This TCR beta chain was obtained from a study of T cells in Graves' hyperthyroidism and ophthalmopathy. Trimming cost V 3 bases and J 6 bases; bases outside gene matches: 14. Germline CDR1 is DFQATT and CDR2 is SNEGSKA (reference sequence). This CDR3 is built from 16 residues. This clonotype occurred many times. RNA transcripts served as the template for amplifying TCR beta CDR3 regions. Carried out on the TCR CDR3, a first-round RT-PCR used the HTBI primer set. Using its own MiXCR run on the multiplex PCR reads, TCRdb lists one record per CDR3 protein. The sample holds fewer than 500,000 distinct CDR3 sequences, about 14% seen once.

The specimen was blood. The clonotype comes from a woman aged 25-40 years with Graves' ophthalmopathy. V gene TRBV20-1 combines with J gene TRBJ1-5; 7 bases match TRBD1. CDR3 region: CSASMDGRGFGQPQHF. CDR3 DNA sequence: TGCAGTGCTAGCATGGATGGCAGGGGGTTCGGTCAGCCCCAGCATTTT.